This entry concerns a single TCR beta chain. The antigen is undetermined. This table comes from immunoSEQ multiplex PCR, and its TCRdb copy is limited to in-frame clones, with some not included. The sample contains more than 95,000 clones, around nine tenths of which appear only once. This sample was included in a study of Tregs in tolerant kidney transplant recipients. Regarding the study as a whole: The most relevant donor-specific Treg TCRbeta repertoire apparently came from expansion with activated donor B cells. No direct test of biological reproducibility was done here. Few patients were studied, so findings need validation in larger groups.

CD4+CD25+CD127- Tregs, CD4+CD25- non-Tregs, CD4 and CD8 cells were sorted. The origin of this receptor is a human donor in good health. The material sequenced was CD4+ T cells from blood.

The CDR3 sequence: CASSVQGFAGNTIYF. CDR3 bases: TGTGCCAGCAGCGTCCAGGGGTTTGCCGGAAACACCATATATTTT. The chain is built from TRBV7-9 and TRBJ1-3, with D possibly being TRBD1 (6 bases). From germline, CDR1 is SEHNR and CDR2 FQNEAQ (reference sequence). Trimming stripped 5 bases from V and 4 bases from J, with 15 bases between. This CDR3 region has 15 residues.